This TCR beta chain was captured by sequencing in a study of human T cells and chemical hapten exposure. The wider study: Sensitizing treatment utilized 2% DPC over a roughly 2 cm by roughly 2 cm portion of upper inner arm skin. Patch tests put 0.01% DPC on the upper back, read at 6 days. General study results and limits: Counts of TCRs expanded at PT1 correlated positively with patch test score. Relative to control repertoires, expanded TCRs gave rise to significantly more large CDR3 similarity clusters.

Time point here: patch test 1, 2 weeks after DPC sensitization. Treatment noted: therapeutic diphenylcyclopropenone sensitization with weekly scalp DPC. On this clonotype itself: Its antigen remains unidentified.

Germline V gene sequence: CDR1 SNHLY, CDR2 FYNNEI. CDR3 length: 12 residues. The V segment lost 5 bases and the J segment 6 bases; nucleotides outside the gene matches: 3. TCRdb called the RACE reads again in MiXCR, with one record for every CDR3 protein. This sample has just under 350,000 distinct CDR3 sequences, with roughly 6.9% found just once. This chain uses TRBV2 with TRBJ1-1; TRBD1 agrees at 7 bases. The source of this sequence is a woman between 18 and 30 years old with alopecia areata. Some clones in this sample may be carry-over from other donors' samples. The material sequenced was whole blood, taken in connection with sensitization to the hapten diphenylcyclopropenone (DPC). The CDR3 coding sequence is TGTGCCAGCAGTAGACAGGGTGCTGAAGCTTTCTTT. Its translation is CASSRQGAEAFF.